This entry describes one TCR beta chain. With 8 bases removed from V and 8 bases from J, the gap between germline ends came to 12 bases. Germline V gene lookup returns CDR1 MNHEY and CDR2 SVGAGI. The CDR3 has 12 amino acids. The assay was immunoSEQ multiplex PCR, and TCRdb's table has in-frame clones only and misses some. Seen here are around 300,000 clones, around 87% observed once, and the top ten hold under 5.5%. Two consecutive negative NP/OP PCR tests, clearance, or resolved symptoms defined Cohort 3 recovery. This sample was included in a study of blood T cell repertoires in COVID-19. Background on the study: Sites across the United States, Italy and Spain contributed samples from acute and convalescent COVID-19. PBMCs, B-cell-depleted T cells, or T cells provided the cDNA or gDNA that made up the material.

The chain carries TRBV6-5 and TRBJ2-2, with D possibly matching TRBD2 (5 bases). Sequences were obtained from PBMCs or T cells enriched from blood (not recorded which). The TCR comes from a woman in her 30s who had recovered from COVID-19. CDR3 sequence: CASHKEVGELFF. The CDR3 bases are TGTGCCAGCCATAAGGAGGTTGGGGAGCTGTTTTTT.